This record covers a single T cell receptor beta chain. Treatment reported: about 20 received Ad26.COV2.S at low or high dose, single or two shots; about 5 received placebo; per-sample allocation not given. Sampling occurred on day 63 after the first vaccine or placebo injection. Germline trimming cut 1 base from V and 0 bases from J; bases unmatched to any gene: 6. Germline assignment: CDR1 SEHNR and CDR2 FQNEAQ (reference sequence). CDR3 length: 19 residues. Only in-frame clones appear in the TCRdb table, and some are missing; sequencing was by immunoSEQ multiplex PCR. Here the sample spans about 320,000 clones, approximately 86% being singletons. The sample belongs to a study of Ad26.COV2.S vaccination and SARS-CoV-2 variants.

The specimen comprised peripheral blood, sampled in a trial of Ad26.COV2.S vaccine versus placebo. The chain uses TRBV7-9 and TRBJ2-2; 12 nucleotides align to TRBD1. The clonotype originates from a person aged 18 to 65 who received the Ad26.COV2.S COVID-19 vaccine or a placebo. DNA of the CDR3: TGTGCCAGCAGCTTAGGAGGGACAGGGGGCGCGACGAACACCGGGGAGCTGTTTTTT. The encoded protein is CASSLGGTGGATNTGELFF.